This entry is about one TCR beta chain. The sample comes from a study of blood T cell repertoires in COVID-19. Some clones are missing from TCRdb's copy, which holds only in-frame ones; the method was immunoSEQ multiplex PCR. The sample includes around 300,000 clones, about four fifths of them seen just once. The ends were cut back, 3 bases at V and 15 bases at J, with 14 bases in the middle. The CDR3 runs 12 residues. Germline-derived CDR1 and CDR2 are SEHNR and FQNEAQ (reference sequence). The sequence derives from a woman aged 50 to 60 who had recovered from COVID-19. V and J are TRBV7-9 and TRBJ1-4, with D unresolved. The sample taken for sequencing was peripheral blood. CDR3 bases: TGTGCCAGCAGCTTCTTCGGGGAGTTGGTGTTTTTT. This translates into CASSFFGELVFF.